This T cell receptor (beta chain) was profiled in a study of T cell responses to AZD1222 COVID-19 vaccine. CDR3 length: 14 amino acids. Germline trimming cut 5 bases from V and 5 bases from J; bases unmatched to any gene: 7. From germline, CDR1 is SGHAT and CDR2 FQDESV (reference sequence). Sequencing used immunoSEQ multiplex PCR; TCRdb keeps in-frame clones, though not all of them. The sample includes about 100,000 clones, approximately 89% of them seen just once. The source material was peripheral blood, sampled 28 days after the second AZD1222 dose. This TCR came from an adult who received the AZD1222 COVID-19 vaccine. The rearrangement links TRBV11-1 to TRBJ2-3; TRBD1 matches 7 bases. The CDR3 coding sequence is TGTGCCAGCAGCCTATTCACAGGGGTAGATACGCAGTATTTT. Protein: CASSLFTGVDTQYF.